This TCR beta chain was retrieved from a study of a mutant IDH1 vaccine in newly diagnosed glioma. The time point was: week 47, end of study. One vaccine dose held 300 ug of mutant IDH1 20-mer peptide and came with topical imiquimod. Deletions cut 0 bases from V and 0 bases from J, with 12 bases between. Germline V lookup: CDR1 SQVTM, CDR2 ANQGSEA. The CDR3 sequence is 16 residues long. Of note for this clone: The antigen is not known.

Assay: immunoSEQ multiplex PCR; the TCRdb copy retains only in-frame clones and omits some. The sample lists about 34,000 clones; roughly 89% were seen once. The chain combines TRBV29-1 with TRBJ2-1; D might be TRBD1 or TRBD2, each matching 6 bases. This material consisted of PBMCs, taken from a glioma patient whose treatment included an IDH1 peptide vaccine. This receptor was obtained from a young woman with glioma. DNA of the CDR3: TGCAGCGTTGAAGACATAGGGGGGCCCTCCTACAATGAGCAGTTCTTC. This translates into CSVEDIGGPSYNEQFF.